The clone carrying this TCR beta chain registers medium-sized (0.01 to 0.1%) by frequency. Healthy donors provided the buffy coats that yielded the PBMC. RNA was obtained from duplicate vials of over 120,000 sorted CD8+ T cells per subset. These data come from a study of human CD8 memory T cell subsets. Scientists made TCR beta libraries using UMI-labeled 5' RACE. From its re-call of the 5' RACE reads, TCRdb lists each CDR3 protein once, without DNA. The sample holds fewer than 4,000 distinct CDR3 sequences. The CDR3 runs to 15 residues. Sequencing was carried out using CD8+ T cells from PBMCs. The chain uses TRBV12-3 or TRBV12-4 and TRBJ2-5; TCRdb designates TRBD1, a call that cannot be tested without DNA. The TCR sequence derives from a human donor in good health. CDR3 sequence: CASSLSGGLQETQYF.